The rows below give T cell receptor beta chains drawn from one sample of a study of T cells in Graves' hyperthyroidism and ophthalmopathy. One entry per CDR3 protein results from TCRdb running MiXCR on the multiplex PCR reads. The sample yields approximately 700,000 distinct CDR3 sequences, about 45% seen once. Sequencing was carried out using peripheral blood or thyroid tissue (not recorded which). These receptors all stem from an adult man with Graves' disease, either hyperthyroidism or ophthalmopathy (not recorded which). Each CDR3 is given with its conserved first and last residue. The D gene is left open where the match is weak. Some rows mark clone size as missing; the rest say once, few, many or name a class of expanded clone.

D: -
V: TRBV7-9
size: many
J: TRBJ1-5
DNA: TGTGCCAGCACCTCGACTGGGAGCAATCAGCCCCAGCATTTT
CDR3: CASTSTGSNQPQHF

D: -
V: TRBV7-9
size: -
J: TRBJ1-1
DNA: TGTGCCAGCAGCTTAGGTAGTCGTACTGAAGCTTCCTTT
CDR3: CASSLGSRTEASF

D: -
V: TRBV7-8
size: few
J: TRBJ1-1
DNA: TGTGCCAGCAGCTTAATGAGGGCCCCAAACACTGAAGCTTTCTTT
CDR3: CASSLMRAPNTEAFF

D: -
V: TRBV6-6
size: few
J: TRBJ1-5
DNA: TGTGCCAGCAGTTCCACAGGTTCCCAAGGGCCCCAGCATTTT
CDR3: CASSSTGSQGPQHF

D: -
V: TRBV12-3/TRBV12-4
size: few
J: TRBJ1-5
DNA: TGTGCCAGCAGTCCCATCGGGGGGGGGATTCAGCCCCAGCATTTT
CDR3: CASSPIGGGIQPQHF

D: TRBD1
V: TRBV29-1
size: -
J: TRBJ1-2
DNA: TGCAGCGCCCCACGCCCGACAGGGCTGGGCAGCACCTTC
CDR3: CSAPRPTGLGSTF

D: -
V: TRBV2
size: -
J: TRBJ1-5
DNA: TGTGCCAGCAGCTTGTGGGCCAGTTCCTATAGCAATCAGCCCCAGCATTTT
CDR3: CASSLWASSYSNQPQHF

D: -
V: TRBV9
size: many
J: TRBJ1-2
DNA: TGTGCCAGCAGCGGACCAGGACGGCGGGACTATGGCTACACCTTC
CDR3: CASSGPGRRDYGYTF

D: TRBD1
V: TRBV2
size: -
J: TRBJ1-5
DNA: TGTGCCAGCGGCAAGGGACAGGGGAGCAATCAGCCCCAGCATTTT
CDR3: CASGKGQGSNQPQHF

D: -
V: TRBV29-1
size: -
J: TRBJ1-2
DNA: TGCAGCGTTGAAACAGGGTTGGATGGCTACACCTTC
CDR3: CSVETGLDGYTF

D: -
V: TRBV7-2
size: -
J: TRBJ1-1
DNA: TGTGCCAGCAGTGCCGACAGTCGTGAAGCTTTCTTT
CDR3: CASSADSREAFF

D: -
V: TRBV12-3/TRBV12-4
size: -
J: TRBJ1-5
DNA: TGTACCAGCAGTTTAAATGAAGATCAGCCCCAGCATTTT
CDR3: CTSSLNEDQPQHF

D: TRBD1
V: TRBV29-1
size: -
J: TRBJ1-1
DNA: TGCAGCGGCCGGACAGGAGACGAAGCTTTCTTT
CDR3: CSGRTGDEAFF

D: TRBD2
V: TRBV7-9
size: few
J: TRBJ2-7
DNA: TGTGCCAGCAGCTTCCGGGGGGAGACCTACGAGCAGTACTTC
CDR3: CASSFRGETYEQYF

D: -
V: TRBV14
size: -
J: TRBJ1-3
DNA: TGTGCCAGCAGCCAACCCCACGGTCGCTCTGGAAACACCATATATTTT
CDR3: CASSQPHGRSGNTIYF

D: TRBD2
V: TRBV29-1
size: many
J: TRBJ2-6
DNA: TGCAGCGTTGGGGCGGGGGGCGCTGGGGCCAACGTCCTGACTTTC
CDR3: CSVGAGGAGANVLTF

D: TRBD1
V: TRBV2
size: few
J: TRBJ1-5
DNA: TGTGCCAGCAGTCAGTGGGGACAGGGGGACAATCAGCCCCAGCATTTT
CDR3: CASSQWGQGDNQPQHF

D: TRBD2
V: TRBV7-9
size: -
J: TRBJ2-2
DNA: TGTGCCAGCAGCATAGCGGGAGTGTTAACCGGGGAGCTGTTTTTT
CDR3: CASSIAGVLTGELFF

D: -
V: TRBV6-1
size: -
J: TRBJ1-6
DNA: TGTGCCAGCAGTGAAGCGCTTCTAGCAAGGGATTCACCCCTCCACTTT
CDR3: CASSEALLARDSPLHF

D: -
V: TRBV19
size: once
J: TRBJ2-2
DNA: TGTGCCAGTAGTATAAAAGGGAGCGGCACCGGGGAGCTGTTTTTT
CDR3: CASSIKGSGTGELFF

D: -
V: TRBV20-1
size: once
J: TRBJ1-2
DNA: TGCAGTGCTAGAGAGGGGGGGTTCGGCTACACCTTC
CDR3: CSAREGGFGYTF

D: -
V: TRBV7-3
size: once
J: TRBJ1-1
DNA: TGTGCCAGCAGCTTCACCTGGGAGAACACTGAAGCTTTCTTT
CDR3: CASSFTWENTEAFF

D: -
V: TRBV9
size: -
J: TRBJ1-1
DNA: TGTGCCAGCAGCTTGGGTGGTTTCGGTCCGAACACTGAAGCTTTCTTT
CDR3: CASSLGGFGPNTEAFF

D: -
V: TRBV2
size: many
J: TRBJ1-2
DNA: TGTGCCAGCAGCGGGGTCCCACGGCGTGGCTACACCTTC
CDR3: CASSGVPRRGYTF

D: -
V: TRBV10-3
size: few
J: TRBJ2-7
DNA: TGTGCCATCAGAGGACAGGGAGGGGCCTACGAGCAGTACTTC
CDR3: CAIRGQGGAYEQYF

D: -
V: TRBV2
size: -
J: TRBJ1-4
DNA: TGTGCCAGCAGCCATTGGGGGGATGGCGGTGAAAAACTGTTTTTT
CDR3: CASSHWGDGGEKLFF

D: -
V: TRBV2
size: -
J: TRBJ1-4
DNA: TGTGCCAGCAGAGACTCACGGCGGCAAGCTGAAAAACTGTTTTTT
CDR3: CASRDSRRQAEKLFF

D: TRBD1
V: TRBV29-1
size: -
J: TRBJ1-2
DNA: TGCAGCAGTGAACAAACAGGGGGCTGGAATGGCTACACCTTC
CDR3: CSSEQTGGWNGYTF

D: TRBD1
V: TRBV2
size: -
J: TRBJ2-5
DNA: TGTGCCAGCAGCGGGACAGGGGGCGCGGAGACCCAGTACTTC
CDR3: CASSGTGGAETQYF

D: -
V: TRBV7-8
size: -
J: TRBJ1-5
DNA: TGTGCCAGCAGCTTAGCCGGACACAACCCCCAGCAATTT
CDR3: CASSLAGHNPQQF

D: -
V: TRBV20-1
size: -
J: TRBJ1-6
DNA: TGCAGTGCCGCAATAGACGGGGATAATTCACCCCTCCACTTT
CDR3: CSAAIDGDNSPLHF

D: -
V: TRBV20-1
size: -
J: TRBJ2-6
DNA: TGCAGTGCTAGTGGGGTGGGGGCCAACGTCCTGACTTTC
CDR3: CSASGVGANVLTF

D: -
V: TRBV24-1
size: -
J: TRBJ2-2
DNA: TGTGCCACCAGTGCTAGGTTGACCGGGGAGCTGTTTTTT
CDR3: CATSARLTGELFF

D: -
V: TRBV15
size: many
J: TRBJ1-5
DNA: TGTGCCACCAGCAGCCTAGGGCCAGGCGACTATAGCAATCAGCCCCAGCATTTT
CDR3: CATSSLGPGDYSNQPQHF

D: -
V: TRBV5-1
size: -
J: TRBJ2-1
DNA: TGCGCCAGCAGCGCGGGATCCTACAATGAGCAGTTCTTC
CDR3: CASSAGSYNEQFF

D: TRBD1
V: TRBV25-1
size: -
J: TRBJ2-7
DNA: TGTGCCAGCTCACCACCTCAGGGGGCCCACTACGAGCAGTACTTC
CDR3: CASSPPQGAHYEQYF

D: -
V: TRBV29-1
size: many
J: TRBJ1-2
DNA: TGCAGCGCCGAGGGCCTATATGGCTACACCTTC
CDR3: CSAEGLYGYTF

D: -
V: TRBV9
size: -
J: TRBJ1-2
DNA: TGTGCCAGCTCACCAGGACAGAGCCCTGGCTACACCTTC
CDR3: CASSPGQSPGYTF

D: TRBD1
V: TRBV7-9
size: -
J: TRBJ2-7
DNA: TGTGCCAGCAGCTCAGGGGGCAGGGAGCACGAGCAGTACTTC
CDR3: CASSSGGREHEQYF

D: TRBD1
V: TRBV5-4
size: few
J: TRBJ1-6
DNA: TGTGCCAGCAGTTCTGTTCGCGGGACAGTCATTTCACCCCTCCACTTT
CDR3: CASSSVRGTVISPLHF

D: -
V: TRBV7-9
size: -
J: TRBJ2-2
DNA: TGTGCCAGCAGCGAGTTGTTTGATTGGGTGAACACCGGGGAGCTGTTTTTT
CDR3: CASSELFDWVNTGELFF

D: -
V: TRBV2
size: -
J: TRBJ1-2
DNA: TGTGCCAGCAGCACGTCGGATAACTATGGCTACACCTTC
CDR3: CASSTSDNYGYTF

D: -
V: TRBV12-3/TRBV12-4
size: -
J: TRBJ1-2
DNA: TGTGCCAGCAGTTCCGGCCCTACGCGCTACACCTTC
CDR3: CASSSGPTRYTF

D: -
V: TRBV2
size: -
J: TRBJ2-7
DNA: TGTGCCAGCAGCCAAGGACTTGCGCGGACCTCCTACGAGCAGTACTTC
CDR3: CASSQGLARTSYEQYF

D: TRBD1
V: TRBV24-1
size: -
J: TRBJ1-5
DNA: TGTGCCACCAGTTGGGGGACAGGGGACAATCAGCCCCAGCATTTT
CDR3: CATSWGTGDNQPQHF

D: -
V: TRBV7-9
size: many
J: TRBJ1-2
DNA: TGTGCCAGCAGCTTAGCGCGAGAGGAGGGTCGTTATGGCTACACCTTC
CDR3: CASSLAREEGRYGYTF

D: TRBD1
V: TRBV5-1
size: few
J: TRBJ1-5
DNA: TGTGCCAGCAGCTTTACAGGGGCCGGCAATCAGCCCCAGCATTTT
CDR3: CASSFTGAGNQPQHF

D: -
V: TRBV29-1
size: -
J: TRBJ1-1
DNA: TGCAGCTTGGCCGGGGGTTCGGTGAACACTGAAGCTTTCTTT
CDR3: CSLAGGSVNTEAFF

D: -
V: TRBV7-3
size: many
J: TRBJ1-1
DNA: TGTGCCAGCAGCTTAATTGGCCGGCAAGGGAACACTGAAGCTTTCTTT
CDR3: CASSLIGRQGNTEAFF

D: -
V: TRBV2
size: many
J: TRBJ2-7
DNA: TGTGCCAGCAGTGAATCTACAGGGAGCTACGAGCAGTACTTC
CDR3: CASSESTGSYEQYF

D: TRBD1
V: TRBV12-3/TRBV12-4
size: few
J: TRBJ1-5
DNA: TGTGCCAGCAGCTCGGGACAGGGCGAGACCCAGCATTTT
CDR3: CASSSGQGETQHF

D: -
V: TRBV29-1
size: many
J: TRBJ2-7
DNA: TGCAGCGTTGGTCAGGGGATTGACTACGAGCAGTACTTC
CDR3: CSVGQGIDYEQYF

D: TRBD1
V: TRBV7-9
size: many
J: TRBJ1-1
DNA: TGTGCCAGCAGCGGAACAGGGACAGAGAACACTGAAGCTTTCTTT
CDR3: CASSGTGTENTEAFF

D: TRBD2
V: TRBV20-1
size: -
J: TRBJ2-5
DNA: TGCAGCCCCGTTGATCGGACTAGCGGGGCCTTTCCGGGAGAGACCCAGTACTTC
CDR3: CSPVDRTSGAFPGETQYF

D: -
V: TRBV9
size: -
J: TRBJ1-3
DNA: TGTGCCAGCAGCGTAGTGGGCGGCTCTGGAAACACCATATATTTT
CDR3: CASSVVGGSGNTIYF

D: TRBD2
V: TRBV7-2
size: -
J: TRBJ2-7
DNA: TGTGCCAGCAGCTTAGGACTAGCGGGAAGCTCCTACGAGCAGTACTTC
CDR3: CASSLGLAGSSYEQYF

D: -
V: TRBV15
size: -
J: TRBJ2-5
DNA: TGTGCCACCAGCAGTGTCGAAAGGGTTTCGTTCGCGAGAGAGATCCAGTACTTC
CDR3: CATSSVERVSFAREIQYF

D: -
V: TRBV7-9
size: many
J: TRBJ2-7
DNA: TGTGCCAGCAGCTTAGTCCCTCAATCCTACGAGCAGTACTTC
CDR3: CASSLVPQSYEQYF

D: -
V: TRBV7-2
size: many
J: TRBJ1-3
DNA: TGTGCCAGCAGCTTAGTTAGAGGGGACTACGCCACCATATATTTT
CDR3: CASSLVRGDYATIYF

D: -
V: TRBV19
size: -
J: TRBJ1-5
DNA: TGTGCCTGGAGTCCGAGGGACGGTAGCAATCAGCCCCAGCATTTT
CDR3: CAWSPRDGSNQPQHF